This T cell receptor beta chain appears in the sequencing data of a study of response to subunit inactivated influenza vaccine (dated by TCRdb to about 2018). Regarding the study in general: Deep quantitative profiling of the T cell receptor repertoire was used in the study to follow responses to a trivalent subunit inactivated influenza vaccine.

The library was made by RT-PCR. For sequencing, an Illumina HiSeq 2500 was employed. The raw public reads went through TCRdb reprocessing: fastp at Q25, MiXCR clone calling, in-frame beta chains kept. Every distinct CDR3 protein forms one entry, paired with its most common genes and DNA. This sample is represented by roughly 170,000 distinct CDR3 sequences; about 9.3% of them were singletons. Jointly, the top ten make up 11% of the sample. Looking up the germline V gene yields CDR1 LGHNA and CDR2 YNFKEQ. Trimming removed 1 base from V and 0 bases from J, leaving 4 bases between the germline ends. The CDR3 covers 15 residues, taking in both the cysteine and the phenylalanine. The CDR3 DNA has 45 bases and is translated from base 1. This clonotype was detected a few times. Its cognate antigen has yet to be identified. Base qualities are not recorded, but no much larger clone differs from it by a single base.

Summary of the overall study and its limitations: The authors suggested that each seasonal influenza vaccination may recruit only a limited number of new T cells.

The clonotype was recovered from a middle-aged man who received an inactivated influenza vaccine. Donor details come from another sample of the same person, matched by shared clones. The source was non-naive T cells sorted from PBMCs, collected on the day of vaccination. This specimen's cell subset or site label, per the study, means: memory T cell fraction. The V and J segments used are TRBV4-2 and TRBJ2-6, with the identity of the D gene unclear. CDR3 reads: CASSQVGSGANVLTF. The nucleotides read TGTGCCAGCAGCCAAGTAGGCTCTGGGGCCAACGTCCTGACTTTC.